This TCR beta chain was captured in a study of identical twins. Study findings and constraints: Partly confounded zero-insertion analyses could result from invariant MAIT and iNKT cells.

TCRdb processed the 5' RACE reads anew with MiXCR; each CDR3 protein has one entry. The top ten clones hold about 0.27% of a sample with more than 1.5 million distinct CDR3 sequences, about 32% of them seen once. This clonotype came up a few times. Its target is unknown. The donors were all healthy and Caucasian. Germline V gene lookup returns CDR1 SGHRS and CDR2 YFSETQ. V trimming: 3 bases; J trimming: 5 bases; junction bases outside the gene matches: 3. The CDR3 extends over 14 amino acids. J is TRBJ2-2 and V is TRBV5-1; 8 nucleotides agree with TRBD2. The sequencing input was cord blood. The sequence was obtained from a newborn girl in good health. The CDR3 sequence is CASSWGLDTGELFF. In nucleotides, the CDR3 is TGCGCCAGCAGCTGGGGACTAGATACCGGGGAGCTGTTTTTT.